This T cell receptor (beta chain) was profiled in a study of blood T cell repertoires in COVID-19. About the study: The United States, Italy and Spain supplied acute and convalescent COVID-19 samples. PBMCs, B-cell-depleted T cells, or T cells provided the cDNA or gDNA that made up the material.

Authors' processing steps: How many nucleated cells were present was estimated from reference gene primer amplification. The data were produced by immunoSEQ multiplex PCR, yet TCRdb's version contains in-frame clones alone and is incomplete. V and J calls and clone size come straight from that table; D and trimming were deduced from the DNA. Of about 110,000 clones listed, 60% to 85% are singletons. With 3 bases removed from V and 8 bases from J, the gap between germline ends came to 16 bases. Germline V gene lookup returns CDR1 LGHDT and CDR2 YNNKEL (reference sequence). There are 14 residues in the CDR3.

The rearrangement uses TRBV3-1 (or the pseudogene TRBV3-2) and TRBJ1-1, with D possibly matching TRBD1 (6 bases). The sequence was collected from a man between 65 and 85 years old with acute or convalescent COVID-19. Sequenced sample: peripheral blood. CDR3 coding DNA: TGTGCCAGCAGCCAGTCCTACAGGGTTTCGGAAGCTTTCTTT. This sequence encodes CASSQSYRVSEAFF.